This is a list of T cell receptor beta chains from one sample in a study of T-cell reconstitution after alpha-beta-depleted transplantation in children. TCRdb used MiXCR to reprocess the PCR reads, holding one entry per CDR3 protein. The sample shows roughly 180,000 distinct CDR3 sequences, 11% of them seen only once. The sample in question was PBMCs, obtained before TCRalphabeta/CD19-depleted stem cell transplant. Source of these receptors: a boy aged 2 to 10 with acute myeloid leukemia, due to receive a stem cell transplant. Both conserved end residues are part of each CDR3. Fields, in order: V gene, D gene, clone size, J gene, CDR3 protein, CDR3 DNA. A D gene is named only where the DNA matches it firmly. Clone size is shown for a subset of rows, as once, few, many or a class of expanded clone.

v_call: TRBV20-1; d_call: -; clone_size: many; j_call: TRBJ1-1; cdr3_aa: CSARGGYGGTPNTEAFF; cdr3_nt: TGCAGTGCTAGAGGCGGGTACGGAGGGACTCCAAACACTGAAGCTTTCTTT
v_call: TRBV3-1; d_call: -; clone_size: many; j_call: TRBJ1-1; cdr3_aa: CASSHPGGGTEAFF; cdr3_nt: TGTGCCAGCAGCCATCCGGGGGGAGGCACTGAAGCTTTCTTT
v_call: TRBV7-6; d_call: -; clone_size: many; j_call: TRBJ2-3; cdr3_aa: CASSSTGFPSSSTDTQYF; cdr3_nt: TGTGCCAGCAGCTCCACAGGGTTCCCCTCGTCTAGCACAGATACGCAGTATTTT
v_call: TRBV20-1; d_call: TRBD2; clone_size: many; j_call: TRBJ2-1; cdr3_aa: CSAEQLAGAYNEQFF; cdr3_nt: TGCAGTGCTGAGCAACTAGCGGGGGCCTACAATGAGCAGTTCTTC
v_call: TRBV5-1; d_call: TRBD2; clone_size: many; j_call: TRBJ2-1; cdr3_aa: CASSEWGGYNEQFF; cdr3_nt: TGCGCCAGCAGCGAGTGGGGGGGCTACAATGAGCAGTTCTTC
v_call: TRBV12-3/TRBV12-4; d_call: TRBD1; clone_size: many; j_call: TRBJ2-3; cdr3_aa: CASRLRGQKVRAQYF; cdr3_nt: TGTGCCAGCAGGCTCAGGGGGCAAAAAGTCCGAGCGCAGTATTTT
v_call: TRBV19; d_call: -; clone_size: many; j_call: TRBJ1-1; cdr3_aa: CASSIRDTEAFF; cdr3_nt: TGTGCCAGTAGTATAAGAGACACTGAAGCTTTCTTT
v_call: TRBV5-1; d_call: -; clone_size: many; j_call: TRBJ2-3; cdr3_aa: CASSPAVGGGPITDTQYF; cdr3_nt: TGCGCCAGCAGCCCCGCTGTCGGCGGGGGCCCTATCACAGATACGCAGTATTTT
v_call: TRBV12-3/TRBV12-4; d_call: -; clone_size: many; j_call: TRBJ2-7; cdr3_aa: CASGDGFYEQYF; cdr3_nt: TGTGCCAGCGGCGACGGGTTCTACGAGCAGTACTTC
v_call: TRBV7-7; d_call: TRBD2; clone_size: many; j_call: TRBJ2-1; cdr3_aa: CASSPSGGGFEQFF; cdr3_nt: TGTGCTAGCAGCCCTAGCGGGGGTGGTTTTGAGCAGTTCTTC
v_call: TRBV20-1; d_call: TRBD1; clone_size: many; j_call: TRBJ1-5; cdr3_aa: CSARDPGTGVSNQPQHF; cdr3_nt: TGCAGTGCTAGAGACCCCGGGACAGGGGTTTCTAATCAGCCCCAGCATTTT
v_call: TRBV5-1; d_call: TRBD2; clone_size: -; j_call: TRBJ2-3; cdr3_aa: CASSEGRGGSADTQYF; cdr3_nt: TGCGCCAGCAGCGAGGGACGGGGGGGCTCCGCAGATACGCAGTATTTT
v_call: TRBV18; d_call: TRBD2; clone_size: -; j_call: TRBJ2-3; cdr3_aa: CASSPTSSGRSTDTQYF; cdr3_nt: TGTGCCAGCTCGCCGACGAGTAGCGGGAGAAGCACAGATACGCAGTATTTT
v_call: TRBV7-2; d_call: -; clone_size: -; j_call: TRBJ1-4; cdr3_aa: CASSREGEKLFF; cdr3_nt: TGTGCCAGCAGCAGAGAGGGGGAAAAACTGTTTTTT
v_call: TRBV4-1; d_call: -; clone_size: many; j_call: TRBJ1-2; cdr3_aa: CASSQATAHGYTF; cdr3_nt: TGCGCCAGCAGCCAAGCGACAGCGCATGGCTACACCTTC
v_call: TRBV7-9; d_call: -; clone_size: few; j_call: TRBJ2-3; cdr3_aa: CASSLALDGLTDTQYF; cdr3_nt: TGTGCCAGCAGCTTAGCCCTAGACGGTTTAACAGATACGCAGTATTTT
v_call: TRBV14; d_call: -; clone_size: many; j_call: TRBJ1-1; cdr3_aa: CASSRGEVRPAFF; cdr3_nt: TGTGCCAGCAGCCGCGGAGAAGTTCGACCGGCTTTCTTT
v_call: TRBV4-1; d_call: TRBD1; clone_size: -; j_call: TRBJ2-2; cdr3_aa: CASSQPNRGHTGELFF; cdr3_nt: TGCGCCAGCAGCCAACCCAACAGGGGGCACACCGGGGAGCTGTTTTTT
v_call: TRBV7-3; d_call: -; clone_size: many; j_call: TRBJ2-3; cdr3_aa: CASTHPGHPQYF; cdr3_nt: TGTGCCAGCACCCACCCGGGGCATCCGCAGTATTTT
v_call: TRBV7-2; d_call: TRBD2; clone_size: many; j_call: TRBJ2-1; cdr3_aa: CASSSGTTSYNEQFF; cdr3_nt: TGTGCCAGCAGCTCCGGGACTACATCCTACAATGAGCAGTTCTTC
v_call: TRBV4-2; d_call: TRBD2; clone_size: many; j_call: TRBJ2-1; cdr3_aa: CASSRLTPGTSGVDEQFF; cdr3_nt: TGTGCCAGCAGCCGACTGACCCCCGGGACTAGCGGGGTAGATGAGCAGTTCTTC
v_call: TRBV14; d_call: -; clone_size: many; j_call: TRBJ2-6; cdr3_aa: CASSQLGPTSGANVLTF; cdr3_nt: TGTGCCAGCAGCCAATTGGGACCGACCTCTGGGGCCAACGTCCTGACTTTC
v_call: TRBV7-2; d_call: TRBD2; clone_size: many; j_call: TRBJ2-3; cdr3_aa: CASSRLAAPDTQYF; cdr3_nt: TGTGCCAGCAGCCGACTAGCGGCCCCAGATACGCAGTATTTT
v_call: TRBV12-3/TRBV12-4; d_call: -; clone_size: many; j_call: TRBJ2-6; cdr3_aa: CASSLNGAEGANVLTF; cdr3_nt: TGTGCCAGCAGTTTGAATGGGGCGGAAGGGGCCAACGTCCTGACTTTC
v_call: TRBV29-1; d_call: TRBD2; clone_size: many; j_call: TRBJ2-7; cdr3_aa: CSVEIAGTYEQYF; cdr3_nt: TGCAGCGTTGAAATAGCGGGAACTTACGAGCAGTACTTC
v_call: TRBV27; d_call: TRBD1; clone_size: many; j_call: TRBJ2-2; cdr3_aa: CASSSGQDNTGELFF; cdr3_nt: TGTGCCAGCAGTTCCGGACAGGACAACACCGGGGAGCTGTTTTTT